The sequence of this T cell receptor beta chain was determined in a study of cytomegalovirus exposure and HLA in healthy donors. Study-wide results and limits: In a later analysis, across HLA loci, associated TCR counts were highest for DRB1, lowest for HLA-C.

This clone was observed once. Antigen specificity is unknown. The CDR3 totals 16 residues. Germline CDR1 reads SGHAT; CDR2 reads FQDESV (reference sequence). Amplification used 60 Vbeta primers and 13 Jbeta primers. Only in-frame clones appear in the TCRdb table, and some are missing; sequencing was by immunoSEQ multiplex PCR. The sample lists 120,000 or so clones; about 80% were seen once. The source material was PBMCs. The receptor's source is a woman aged 40 to 50 in good health and CMV-seropositive. The chain carries TRBV11-1 and TRBJ2-5; 11 bases map to TRBD2. The last part of the DNA fits TRBJ2-7 better; the J call may be wrong. The CDR3 nucleotides are TGTGCCAGCAGCTCTGAACTAGCGGGAGTAGGTTACGAGCAGTACTTC. Its protein is CASSSELAGVGYEQYF.